What follows describes a single T cell receptor (beta chain). Its specificity is not known. The record originates from a study of OX40 agonist ivuxolimab in advanced cancers. General observations from the study: Within 6 weeks, CD4+ and CD8+ blood T cells expanded clonally at 0.1 to 3.0 mg/kg.

With baseline, cycle 4 day 1, and cycle 7 day 1 as timepoints, blood was sampled. Some clones are missing from TCRdb's copy, which holds only in-frame ones; the method was immunoSEQ multiplex PCR. Among tens of thousands of clones listed, about 89% were seen once. The clonotype originates from an adult with an advanced solid tumor such as melanoma, head and neck, liver or kidney cancer. Here the sequenced sample was CD4+ or CD8+ T cells sorted from blood, taken in a trial of the OX40 agonist ivuxolimab.

The CDR3 loop reads CASSLWGQGAAGELFF. The CDR3 bases are TGTGCCAGCAGCCTGTGGGGACAGGGGGCCGCCGGGGAGCTGTTTTTT. The rearrangement links TRBV9 to TRBJ2-2, with 12 bases fitting TRBD1. Trimming removed 4 bases from V and 6 bases from J; junction bases left unmatched: 7. The CDR3 contains 16 residues. Per germline, CDR1 SGDLS and CDR2 YYNGEE.